This paragraph reports one T cell receptor (beta chain). In the source study's methods: Reference gene primer amplification in the assay estimated nucleated cell counts. Assay used: immunoSEQ multiplex PCR; TCRdb lists only in-frame clones, some missing. The V and J calls and the clone size are those of that table, but D and trimming were determined from the DNA. The sample yields approximately 110,000 clones, 86% seen once. These data originate in a study of blood T cell repertoires in COVID-19. Looking at the study overall: Material from acute and convalescent COVID-19 was sourced from the United States, Italy and Spain. PBMCs, B-cell-depleted T cells, or T cells were the source of the cDNA or gDNA that made up the material.

The CDR3 consists of 17 residues. Germline V gene sequence: CDR1 SGHNT, CDR2 YYREEE (reference sequence). With V trimmed by 4 bases and J by 5 bases, 10 bases remained unmatched. Sequencing input: peripheral blood. This sequence joins TRBV5-4 and TRBJ2-1, with 12 bases aligning to TRBD2. The sequence was obtained from a man aged 40-49 years with acute or convalescent COVID-19. In nucleotides, the CDR3 is TGTGCCAGCAGCCGTCGACTAGCGGGAGTTGGCGACAATGAGCAGTTCTTC. Residues: CASSRRLAGVGDNEQFF. The entire variable domain, with the rest obtained from reference TRBV5-4 and TRBJ2-1, is as follows: ETGVTQSPTHLIKTRGQQVTLRCSSQSGHNTVSWYQQALGQGPQFIFQYYREEENGRGNFPPRFSGLQFPNYSSELNVNALELDDSALYLCASSRRLAGVGDNEQFFGPGTRLTVL.